This TCR beta chain was captured in a study of T cells in Graves' hyperthyroidism and ophthalmopathy (dated by TCRdb to about 2019). Regarding the research as a whole: Peripheral blood was sampled at the time of initial diagnosis, prior to any treatment. The 100 or so discovery patients were divided at random into training and test sets in a 7:3 ratio. According to the paper, TCR Vbeta CDR3 sequencing was carried out on about 140 peripheral blood samples, which came from 40 to 45 ophthalmopathy, under 80 hyperthyroidism and approximately 17 progressor patients. An independent validation cohort of 18 to 20 hyperthyroidism patients and approximately 15 patients who later progressed to ophthalmopathy tested prospective prediction of ophthalmopathy. The study also compared thyroid tissue and blood T-cell repertoires from over 5 Graves' hyperthyroidism patients. TCR V-J signatures able to tell the groups apart were searched for in a discovery cohort of approximately 95 patients, of whom over 40 had Graves' ophthalmopathy and some 60 had stable Graves' hyperthyroidism. Once sampling was done, hyperthyroidism patients were given methimazole at a starting dose of 30 mg daily, whereas ophthalmopathy patients were given high-dose intravenous methylprednisolone. On the study overall, not on this receptor specifically: No statistical method was used to fix the sample size in advance, and group allocation was not hidden from the investigators. In validation, the model predicted progression to ophthalmopathy a median of around six months before onset, with roughly 70% sensitivity and just under 75% specificity. A model built on a 13 V-J signature distinguished ophthalmopathy from stable hyperthyroidism, reaching roughly 88% sensitivity and about 81% specificity in cross-validation and 80%/75% in testing. Blood samples also contained most of the expanded thyroid clonotypes (frequency above 0.001), which suggests that blood repertoires may reflect thyroid immune responses.

The TCR beta CDR3 regions were amplified from RNA transcripts. For the first round of RT-PCR on the TCR CDR3, the HTBI primer set was used together with the Qiagen OneStep RT-PCR kit. A second multiplex PCR round built the libraries, followed by size selection and purification. Sequencing of the libraries was done on an Illumina HiSeq2000 using paired-end 100 bp reads. The authors processed their data as follows. Raw data were processed with SOAPnuke, discarding reads with adapters, uncalled bases, mean Phred below 15, or no exact constant-primer or identifier match. High-quality paired reads were merged using COPE v1.2.5, and each unique nucleotide sequence was defined as a clonotype. Clonotypes were aligned to IMGT TRBV, TRBD and TRBJ reference segments using MiTCR v1.1. The analysis was restricted to V-J combinations with a frequency above 0.0001, which together covered 99.2% of the repertoires. A TCS score was defined as the ratio between F50 (clonal expansion) and ExV (chaos), using BLOSUM62-based TCRdist between CDR3 peptides within each V-J. Welch's t-statistics and random forest reduced 500 to 550 V-J features to 13, which were used in a naive Bayes classifier (R e1071). TCRdb cleaned the public reads at Q25 with fastp, built clones with MiXCR and kept in-frame beta chains. Rows merge per CDR3 protein into single entries with the most common DNA and genes. TCRdb, not the original authors, processed these V and J calls. This sample lists about 360,000 distinct CDR3 sequences; 15% to 19% were detected once. The ten largest make up about a quarter of the sample.

V is pruned by 3 bases and J by 7 bases, leaving 4 bases of the junction without a gene match. The CDR3 starts with the cysteine, ends with the phenylalanine, and has 15 residues. Only CDR3 DNA remains: 45 bases, in frame from the first base. In this sample, this clonotype turned up many times. This clone's antigen is unknown. No base quality values were provided; no much bigger clone lies one nucleotide off. Hyperthyroidism patients were newly diagnosed, with disease duration under 2 months, and aged 18 to 65 years. Exclusion was applied to patients with uncontrolled infections, other autoimmune diseases, pregnancy or lactation. Diagnoses were based on clinical symptoms, serum thyroxine and TRAb, thyroid ultrasound and orbital computed tomography. Blood from progressor patients was collected at the time of first diagnosis with hyperthyroidism, before any ophthalmopathy symptoms had appeared. Ficoll-Paque density gradient centrifugation was used to isolate PBMCs from approximately 10 ml of fresh peripheral blood. Progressor patients were initially diagnosed with Graves' hyperthyroidism and developed ophthalmopathy during follow-up. Total RNA was extracted with Trizol reagent, and quality was checked on an Agilent 2100 Bioanalyzer.

The sequence came from a woman aged 18-29 years with Graves' hyperthyroidism that later progressed to Graves' ophthalmopathy. Here the chain combines TRBV12-3 or TRBV12-4 and TRBJ1-4; a stretch of 11 junction bases matches TRBD1. The sample taken for sequencing was blood. This receptor carries the CDR3 CASSFGGQGVEKLFF. The DNA reads as follows: TGTGCCAGCAGTTTCGGGGGACAGGGGGTTGAAAAACTGTTTTTT.